The 13 T cell receptor beta chains presented below share a single source sample, sequenced in a study of T cell clones after liver transplantation. Profiling relied on immunoSEQ multiplex PCR, and the TCRdb table lists in-frame clones only, not all of them. Counted here are roughly 97,000 clones, more than 75% occurring once; the ten biggest clones make up over 0.75%. The specimen was CD4+ T cells from blood, collected before liver transplant. These receptors all come from a human donor who received a liver transplant.

The chain employs TRBV28 and TRBJ2-4; D is uncertain. CDR3 length: 15 amino acids. The germline V and J ends were trimmed by 3 bases and 0 bases, with 9 bases remaining between them. In germline, CDR1 is MDHEN, CDR2 SYDVKM. DNA for the CDR3: TGTGCCAGCAGTTTTCCAGCGAGAGCCAAAAACATTCAGTACTTC. This gives the protein CASSFPARAKNIQYF.

This chain uses TRBV14 with TRBJ1-6, with D unresolved. The germline CDR1 and CDR2 sequences are SGHDN and FVKESK. V was pared by 4 bases and J by 13 bases, with 17 bases between. The CDR3 runs to 14 residues. In nucleotides, the CDR3 is TGTGCCAGCAGCCCCCCCGGCCTGGGGTTTCCCCTCCACTTT. Its protein product is CASSPPGLGFPLHF.

The chain carries TRBV18 and TRBJ2-1; no firm D call. The CDR3 is 14 amino acids. Trimming pared 0 bases from V and 4 bases from J, leaving 7 bases between. CDR1 and CDR2 from the germline V gene are KGHSH and LQKENI. DNA of the CDR3: TGTGCCAGCTCACCACCTAACGGATACAATGAGCAGTTCTTC. Residues: CASSPPNGYNEQFF.

This clone showed up just a few times. This rearrangement joins TRBV29-1 to TRBJ2-3; 7 positions agree with TRBD1. This CDR3 has 14 amino acids. Germline CDR1 and CDR2: SQVTM and ANQGSEA. The trim removed 6 bases at V and 4 bases at J, leaving 10 bases unmatched. CDR3: CSVPGQFDSDTQYF. Here the CDR3 DNA reads TGCAGCGTACCGGGACAGTTTGACTCAGATACGCAGTATTTT.

The CDR3 bases are TGTGCCAGCAGCTCGGGTGAGGGCGGCTATGGCTACACCTTC. Its protein is CASSSGEGGYGYTF. This sequence joins TRBV11-2 and TRBJ1-2; no reliable D call. V lost 4 bases and J lost 4, with 13 bases in between. The CDR3 extends over 14 amino acids. In germline, CDR1 is SGHAT, CDR2 FQNNGV.

The DNA of the CDR3 is TGTGCCAGCAGCTTATTTGCGGGGGCCGGGAAAGAGACCCAGTACTTC. Amino acids: CASSLFAGAGKETQYF. V and J are TRBV5-6 and TRBJ2-5, with D tentatively TRBD2 (7 bases). V shed 2 bases and J shed 3 bases, with 17 bases lying between them. The CDR3 consists of 16 residues. The germline CDR1 and CDR2 sequences are SGHDT and YYEEEE.

Comment on this clone: This specimen includes other DNA sequences encoding the same CDR3. The V call is TRBV18, the J call TRBJ1-1, with 8 bases lining up with TRBD1. CDR3 length: 15 amino acids. Unmatched junction bases numbered 3, after V lost 2 bases and J lost 1 base. The germline CDR1 and CDR2 sequences are KGHSH and LQKENI. The CDR3 protein is CASSPRTGGNTEAFF. In DNA form, the CDR3 reads TGTGCCAGCTCACCAAGAACAGGGGGGAACACTGAAGCTTTCTTT.

The V call is TRBV7-2, the J call TRBJ2-7; TRBD1 agrees at 8 bases. Germline-derived CDR1 and CDR2 are SGHTA and FQGNSA. The CDR3 extends over 16 amino acids. After removal of 2 bases from V and 1 base from J, the junction contained 7 bases not matched to a gene. The CDR3 is CASSLSPGQASYEQYF. As DNA, the CDR3 is TGTGCCAGCAGCTTATCACCGGGACAGGCGTCCTACGAGCAGTACTTC. The full variable domain, in which reference TRBV7-2 and TRBJ2-7 provide the parts outside the CDR3, is GAGVSQSPSNKVTEKGKDVELRCDPISGHTALYWYRQSLGQGLEFLIYFQGNSAPDKSGLPSDRFSAERTGGSVSTLTIQRTQQEDSAVYLCASSLSPGQASYEQYFGPGTRLTVT.

The V gene is TRBV7-9, the J gene TRBJ2-7; D not resolved. The CDR3 extends over 14 amino acids. The germline CDR1 and CDR2 sequences are SEHNR and FQNEAQ (reference sequence). V was trimmed by 2 bases and J by 0 bases, leaving 8 bases between them. The chain's CDR3 is CASSLKASSYEQYF. The CDR3 DNA follows: TGTGCCAGCAGCTTAAAGGCTAGCTCCTACGAGCAGTACTTC.

The chain combines TRBV19 with TRBJ1-2; the D is unclear. The CDR3 loop spans 14 amino acids. V shed 7 bases and J shed 8 bases, with 20 bases lying between them. Germline V lookup: CDR1 LNHDA, CDR2 SQIVND (reference sequence). This chain's CDR3 is CASTQMAAVGGYTF. The CDR3 nucleotides read TGTGCCAGTACCCAAATGGCAGCGGTGGGAGGCTACACCTTC.

The rearrangement links TRBV27 to TRBJ1-2, with TRBD1 matching 10 bases. J was trimmed by 6 bases and V by 5 bases; bases with no gene match: 9. The germline V gene has CDR1 MNHEY and CDR2 SMNVEV (reference sequence). CDR3 length equals 15 residues. The CDR3 is CASSPGGTGEHGYTF. In DNA form, the CDR3 reads TGTGCCAGCAGTCCGGGGGGGACAGGGGAGCATGGCTACACCTTC.

This clone was seen just once. The chain is built from TRBV18 and TRBJ1-1; no reliable D call. CDR1 is KGHSH and CDR2 is LQKENI in the germline V gene. The CDR3 covers 13 residues. V dropped 2 bases and J dropped 4 bases, with 8 bases sitting between them. CDR3 sequence (DNA): TGTGCCAGCTCACCAAATTGGGGCACTGAAGCTTTCTTT. Protein product: CASSPNWGTEAFF.

V usage is TRBV6-6 and J usage is TRBJ2-7, with D perhaps TRBD1 (5 bases). CDR1 is MNHNY, CDR2 SVGAGI, per germline (reference sequence). Trimming shortened V by 2 bases and J by 1 base, and 9 bases separated the two germline ends. The CDR3 extends over 14 amino acids. CDR3 in DNA: TGTGCCAGCAGTTACGGACAAGGGTCCTACGAGCAGTACTTC. This encodes CASSYGQGSYEQYF.